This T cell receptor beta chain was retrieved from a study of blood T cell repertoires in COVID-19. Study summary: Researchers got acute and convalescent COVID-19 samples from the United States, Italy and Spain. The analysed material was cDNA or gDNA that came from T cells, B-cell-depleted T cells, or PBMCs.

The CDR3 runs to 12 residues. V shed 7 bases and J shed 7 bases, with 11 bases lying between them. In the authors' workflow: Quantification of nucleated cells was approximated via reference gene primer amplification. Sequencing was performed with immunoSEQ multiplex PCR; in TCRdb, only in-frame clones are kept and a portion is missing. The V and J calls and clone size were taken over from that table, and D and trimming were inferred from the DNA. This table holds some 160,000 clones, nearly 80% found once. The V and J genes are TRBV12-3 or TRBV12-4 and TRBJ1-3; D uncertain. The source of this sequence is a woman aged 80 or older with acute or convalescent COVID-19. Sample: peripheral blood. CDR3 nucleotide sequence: TGTGCCAGCACACCTCAGGTTAACACCATATATTTT. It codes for CASTPQVNTIYF.